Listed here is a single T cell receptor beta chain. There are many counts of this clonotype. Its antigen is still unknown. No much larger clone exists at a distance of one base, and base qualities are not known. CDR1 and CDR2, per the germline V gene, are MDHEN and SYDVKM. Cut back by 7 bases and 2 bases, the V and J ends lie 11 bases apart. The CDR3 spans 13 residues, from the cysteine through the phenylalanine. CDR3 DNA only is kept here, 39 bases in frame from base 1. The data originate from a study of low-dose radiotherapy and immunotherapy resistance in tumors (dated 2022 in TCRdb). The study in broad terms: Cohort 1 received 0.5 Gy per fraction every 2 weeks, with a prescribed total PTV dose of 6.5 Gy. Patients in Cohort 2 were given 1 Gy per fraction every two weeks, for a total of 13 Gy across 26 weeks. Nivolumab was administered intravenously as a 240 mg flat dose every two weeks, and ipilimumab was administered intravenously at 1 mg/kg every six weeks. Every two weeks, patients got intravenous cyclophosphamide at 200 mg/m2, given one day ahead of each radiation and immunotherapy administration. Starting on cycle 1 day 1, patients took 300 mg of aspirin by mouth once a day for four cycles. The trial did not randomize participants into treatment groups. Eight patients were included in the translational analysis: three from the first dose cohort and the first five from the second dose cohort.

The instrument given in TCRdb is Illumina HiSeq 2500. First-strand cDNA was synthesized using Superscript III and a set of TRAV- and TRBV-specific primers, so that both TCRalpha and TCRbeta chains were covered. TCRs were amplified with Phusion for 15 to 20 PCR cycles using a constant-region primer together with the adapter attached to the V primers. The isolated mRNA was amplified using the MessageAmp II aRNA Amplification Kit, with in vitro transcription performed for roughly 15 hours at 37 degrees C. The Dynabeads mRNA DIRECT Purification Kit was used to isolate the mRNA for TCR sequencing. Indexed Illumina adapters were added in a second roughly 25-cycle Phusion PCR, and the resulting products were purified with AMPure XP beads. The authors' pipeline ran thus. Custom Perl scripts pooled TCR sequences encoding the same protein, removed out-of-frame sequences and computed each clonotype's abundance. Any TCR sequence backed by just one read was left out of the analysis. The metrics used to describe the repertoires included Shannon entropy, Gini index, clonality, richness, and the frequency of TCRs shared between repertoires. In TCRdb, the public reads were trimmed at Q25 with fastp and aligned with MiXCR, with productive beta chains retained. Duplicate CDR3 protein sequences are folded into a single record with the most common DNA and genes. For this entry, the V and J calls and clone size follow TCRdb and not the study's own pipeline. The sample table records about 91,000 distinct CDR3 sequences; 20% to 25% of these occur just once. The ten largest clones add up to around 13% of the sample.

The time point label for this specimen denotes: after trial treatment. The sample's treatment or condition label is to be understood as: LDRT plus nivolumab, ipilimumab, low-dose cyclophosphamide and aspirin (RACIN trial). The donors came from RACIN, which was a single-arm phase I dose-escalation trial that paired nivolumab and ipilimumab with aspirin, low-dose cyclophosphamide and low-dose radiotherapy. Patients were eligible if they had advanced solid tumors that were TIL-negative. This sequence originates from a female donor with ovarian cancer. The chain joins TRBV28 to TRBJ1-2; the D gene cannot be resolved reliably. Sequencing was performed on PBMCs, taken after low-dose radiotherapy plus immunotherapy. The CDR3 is CASNFGRNYGYTF. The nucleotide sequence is TGTGCCAGCAATTTCGGACGGAACTATGGCTACACCTTC.